These 15 T cell receptor beta chains were all obtained from the same sample, sequenced in a study of T cell repertoires in cytomegalovirus infection. These receptors' antigens are unknown. One entry per CDR3 protein results from TCRdb running MiXCR on the reads. The repertoire includes 650,000 to 900,000 distinct CDR3 sequences, 32% of them detected once, and 12% sits in the top ten. The specimen was cultured CD8+ T cells from PBMCs, collected from culture after CMV antigen stimulation. Receptors were obtained from a human donor in good health (CMV status not recorded). Some clones in this sample may be carry-over from other donors' samples.

This clonotype has more than one count but fewer than ten. The rearrangement joins TRBV28 to TRBJ1-2; D gene ambiguous. The CDR3 loop spans 9 amino acids. The germline V and J ends were trimmed by 10 bases and 3 bases, with 3 bases remaining between them. Germline assignment: CDR1 MDHEN and CDR2 SYDVKM. CDR3 bases: TGTGCCACGGACTATGGCTACACCTTC. Translated: CATDYGYTF.

The genes are TRBV7-6 and TRBJ1-1; a possible D gene is TRBD1 (6 bases). The germline CDR1 and CDR2 sequences are SGHVS and FNYEAQ. V dropped 4 bases and J dropped 5 bases, with 17 bases sitting between them. There are 15 residues in the CDR3. CDR3 residues: CASSSRGSGATEAFF. The DNA of the CDR3 is TGTGCCAGCAGCTCCAGAGGTTCGGGGGCGACTGAAGCTTTCTTT.

This chain connects TRBV6-5 to TRBJ1-2; no firm D call. V gave up 0 bases and J gave up 5 bases, with 10 bases separating them. Per the germline V gene, CDR1 is MNHEY and CDR2 is SVGAGI. The CDR3 loop spans 14 amino acids. In nucleotides, the CDR3 is TGTGCCAGCAGTTACTCGCCGCAACGTTATGGCTACACCTTC. It yields the protein CASSYSPQRYGYTF.

The V gene is TRBV25-1, the J gene TRBJ1-1; D uncertain. The CDR3 has 12 amino acids. The V end was cut by 8 bases, the J end by 5 bases, with 12 bases between. Per the germline V gene, CDR1 is MGHDK and CDR2 is SYGVNS. The CDR3 nucleotides read TGTGCCAGCCAGAGTGAGGAGACTGAAGCTTTCTTT. Encoded protein: CASQSEETEAFF.

The chain uses TRBV6-8 and TRBJ2-2; 8 bases are shared with TRBD1. This CDR3 contains 17 residues. The V gene end was trimmed by 0 bases and the J gene end by 1 base; junction bases not matched to a gene: 4. Germline V gives CDR1 MNHGY, CDR2 SAAAGT. CDR3 nucleotide sequence: TGTGCCAGCAGTTACTCGGAAGGGACAGGGAACACCGGGGAGCTGTTTTTT. Its protein product is CASSYSEGTGNTGELFF.

This clonotype appeared a few times. V and J are TRBV2 and TRBJ1-6; possibly TRBD1 for D (5 bases). Trimming removed 4 bases from V and 0 bases from J, with 13 bases in between. This CDR3 spans 17 amino acids. Germline lookup yields CDR1 SNHLY and CDR2 FYNNEI. The CDR3 nucleotides are TGTGCCAGCAGTGCGCAGGGCGGGAGCTCCTATAATTCACCCCTCCACTTT. Translated: CASSAQGGSSYNSPLHF.

The chain joins TRBV4-1 to TRBJ2-5; 7 bases match TRBD2. Germline V CDR1 and CDR2: MGHRA, YSYEKL. With V trimmed by 4 bases and J by 2 bases, 4 bases remained unmatched. This CDR3 region has 14 residues. CDR3 region: CASSRPGLQETQYF. CDR3 nucleotides: TGCGCCAGCAGCCGTCCGGGACTACAAGAGACCCAGTACTTC.

The chain recombines TRBV6-6 with TRBJ2-5; D not resolved. There are 11 residues in the CDR3. V shed 3 bases and J shed 4 bases, with 3 bases lying between them. The germline gives CDR1 MNHNY, CDR2 SVGAGI (reference sequence). CDR3 in amino acids: CASSYIETQYF. In DNA, the CDR3 is TGTGCCAGCAGTTATATAGAGACCCAGTACTTC.

A note on this clonotype: A single base separates this from a much larger clone, so it may be a read error. This rearrangement joins TRBV6-5 to TRBJ1-1; D is uncertain. The V gene's germline CDR1 is MNHEY and CDR2 SVGAGI. The CDR3 spans 16 residues. The CDR3 spells CVSSYSRREGETEAFF. The CDR3 nucleotides are TGTGTCAGCAGTTACTCACGTAGGGAGGGCGAGACTGAAGCTTTCTTT.

In DNA, the CDR3 is TGTGCCAGCAGAACCTGGGCGGGTCGCAATGAGCAGTTCTTC. It translates to CASRTWAGRNEQFF. The chain has TRBV12-3 or TRBV12-4 and TRBJ2-1, with D tentatively TRBD2 (5 bases). Trimming took 6 bases from V and 6 from J, leaving 15 bases between them. This CDR3 has 14 amino acids.

This chain joins TRBV7-3 and TRBJ1-1, with no clear D. The CDR3 is 14 amino acids. Germline assignment: CDR1 SGHTA and CDR2 FQGTGA. The ends were cut back, 4 bases at V and 5 bases at J, with 14 bases in the middle. CDR3 region: CASSYWDGETEAFF. The CDR3 nucleotides are TGTGCCAGCAGCTACTGGGATGGGGAGACTGAAGCTTTCTTT. Supplemented by reference TRBV7-3 and TRBJ1-1, the full variable domain reads GAGVSQTPSNKVTEKGKYVELRCDPISGHTALYWYRQSLGQGPEFLIYFQGTGAADDSGLPNDRFFAVRPEGSVSTLKIQRTERGDSAVYLCASSYWDGETEAFFGQGTRLTVV.

This clonotype was observed many times. The chain joins TRBV7-8 to TRBJ2-1, with D possibly matching TRBD1 (6 bases). This CDR3 region has 16 residues. CDR1 and CDR2 (germline): SGHVS, FQNEAQ. V dropped 1 base and J dropped 4 bases, with 14 bases sitting between them. The CDR3 DNA reads TGTGCCAGCAGCTTAGACGGGACAATTATTTACAATGAGCAGTTCTTC. Its protein product is CASSLDGTIIYNEQFF.

The chain carries TRBV3-1 and TRBJ2-1; TRBD2 is a possible D gene (6 bases). V shed 0 bases and J shed 0 bases, with 15 bases lying between them. CDR3 length: 18 residues. Per the germline V gene, CDR1 is LGHDT and CDR2 is YNNKEL (reference sequence). CDR3: CASSQDGVAVYSYNEQFF. CDR3 DNA: TGTGCCAGCAGCCAAGATGGGGTAGCGGTTTACTCCTACAATGAGCAGTTCTTC.

The chain uses TRBV20-1 and TRBJ2-1, with D hard to call. This CDR3 is built from 13 residues. CDR1 DFQATT and CDR2 SNEGSKA come from the germline V gene (reference sequence). Trimming removed 4 bases at V and 3 bases at J, with 10 bases between. In DNA form, the CDR3 reads TGCAGTGCTACTCGCGGCAACTACAATGAGCAGTTCTTC. Translating gives CSATRGNYNEQFF.

The genes are TRBV6-1 and TRBJ2-1; 9 bases are shared with TRBD1. The CDR3 has 15 residues. The germline V gene encodes CDR1 MNHNS and CDR2 SASEGT. Trimming removed 7 bases from V and 8 bases from J; junction bases left unmatched: 12. For the CDR3, the DNA is TGTGCCAGCATTAGAAGGGACAGGGCATACGATGAGCAGTTCTTC. It yields the protein CASIRRDRAYDEQFF.